The 10 T cell receptor beta chains in this list originate from one sample, sequenced in a study of technical replicates of blood from several donors. Repertoires were generated with immunoSEQ multiplex PCR, while TCRdb's copy carries only in-frame clones and drops some. This table holds some 87,000 clones, approximately 97% found once. Material: T cells isolated from PBMCs. All receptors come from a human donor in good health.

The gene calls are TRBV4-2 and TRBJ1-2, with D maybe TRBD1 (5 bases). This CDR3 comprises 15 residues. Trimming left V 0 bases short and J 7 bases short, with 15 bases between. The V gene's germline CDR1 is LGHNA and CDR2 YNFKEQ. CDR3 amino acids: CASSQDQDTTSGYTF. CDR3 in DNA: TGTGCCAGCAGCCAAGATCAGGACACTACAAGTGGCTACACCTTC.

This chain links TRBV5-5 with TRBJ2-3, with D perhaps matching TRBD2 (6 bases). V was cut by 4 bases and J by 4 bases, with 10 bases left in between. There are 13 residues in the CDR3. Germline CDR1 SGHKS, CDR2 YYEKEE (reference sequence). CDR3 DNA sequence: TGTGCCAGCAGCCGCGGGACCCCAGATACGCAGTATTTT. This encodes CASSRGTPDTQYF.

The genes are TRBV6-5 and TRBJ2-2; 7 bases agree with TRBD2. The V segment lost 2 bases and the J segment 5 bases; nucleotides outside the gene matches: 2. The CDR3 has 14 residues. CDR1 and CDR2 (germline): MNHEY, SVGAGI. CDR3 loop: CASSYGGGTGELFF. The CDR3 DNA reads TGTGCCAGCAGTTACGGGGGAGGGACCGGGGAGCTGTTTTTT.

This chain links TRBV7-2 with TRBJ2-7; a possible D gene is TRBD2 (6 bases). V shed 5 bases and J shed 12 bases, with 17 bases lying between them. The length of the CDR3 is 12 residues. Germline V gene sequence: CDR1 SGHTA, CDR2 FQGNSA. CDR3 residues: CASSQIGGVGYF. CDR3 in DNA: TGTGCCAGCAGCCAGATCGGGGGAGTAGGGTACTTC.

This chain links TRBV5-6 with TRBJ2-1; tentatively, D is TRBD1 (6 bases). Germline lookup yields CDR1 SGHDT and CDR2 YYEEEE. V shed 3 bases and J shed 10 bases, with 17 bases lying between them. The CDR3 has 14 residues. The CDR3 bases are TGTGCCAGCAGCTCGCCTCTCCATAGGGGGGAGCAGTTCTTC. Its protein product is CASSSPLHRGEQFF.

The CDR3 bases are TGTGCCAGCAGCCCCCGGGCAGGGGGCTTGATGGAGTATGGCTACACCTTC. Encoded protein: CASSPRAGGLMEYGYTF. The chain carries TRBV9 and TRBJ1-2; 8 bases align to TRBD1. The CDR3 extends over 17 amino acids. Trimming took 4 bases from V and 5 from J; bases not matched to a gene: 16. The V gene's germline CDR1 is SGDLS and CDR2 YYNGEE.

The V call is TRBV4-1, the J call TRBJ2-3; D is possibly TRBD2 (6 bases). V shed 0 bases and J shed 5 bases, with 12 bases lying between them. CDR1 is MGHRA and CDR2 is YSYEKL in the germline V gene. This CDR3 has 15 amino acids. CDR3 region: CASSQDTGAGDTQYF. The CDR3 nucleotides are TGCGCCAGCAGCCAAGATACGGGAGCAGGAGATACGCAGTATTTT.

In its sample, this clone was seen once. The chain carries TRBV6-1 and TRBJ1-4, with TRBD1 matching 8 bases. V dropped 4 bases and J dropped 0; count of bases not matched to a gene: 16. Germline CDR1 MNHNS, CDR2 SASEGT. This CDR3 is 20 amino acids long. The CDR3 coding sequence is TGTGCCAGCAGTGGCTCCCCCGGGACAGGTGCTTCTTCAACTAATGAAAAACTGTTTTTT. Its protein is CASSGSPGTGASSTNEKLFF.

The rearrangement uses TRBV4-3 and TRBJ2-2; TRBD2 agrees at 10 bases. Trimming at V came to 2 bases and at J to 4 bases, leaving 7 bases not matched to a gene. The V gene's germline CDR1 is LGHNA and CDR2 YSLEER. The CDR3 extends over 17 amino acids. CDR3 DNA: TGCGCCAGCAGCCAACTAGCGGGAGCATATCCCACCGGGGAGCTGTTTTTT. It codes for CASSQLAGAYPTGELFF.

The chain joins TRBV7-2 to TRBJ1-1; D ambiguous. The germline V and J ends were trimmed by 3 bases and 7 bases, with 9 bases remaining between them. Germline assignment: CDR1 SGHTA and CDR2 FQGNSA. The CDR3 loop spans 12 amino acids. CDR3 residues: CASSFTILEAFF. CDR3 nucleotides: TGTGCCAGCAGCTTTACCATACTTGAAGCTTTCTTT.